This T cell receptor (beta chain) is drawn from a study of Graves' ophthalmopathy and Graves' hyperthyroidism. Patients in the hyperthyroidism group, adults aged 18 to 65, were newly diagnosed, under 2 months' duration. Each diagnosis was determined on the basis of clinical symptoms, serum thyroxine, TRAb, thyroid ultrasound and orbital computed tomography. RNA transcripts were the source from which TCR beta CDR3 regions were amplified. HTBI primers were used in a first-round RT-PCR, which preceded a second-round multiplex PCR. MiXCR was run by TCRdb on the multiplex PCR reads, yielding one entry per CDR3 protein. Of roughly 1.1 million distinct CDR3 sequences listed, less than 45% are singletons. For this clonotype: No antigen is known for it.

Broader study findings: Distinction of ophthalmopathy from stable hyperthyroidism by a 13-signature model reached roughly 88% sensitivity and 81.08% specificity.

The sample was peripheral blood or thyroid tissue (not recorded which). The clonotype was recovered from an adult man with Graves' hyperthyroidism.

The CDR3 protein is CASSQDRGLGNTIYF. CDR3 bases: TGCGCCAGCAGCCAAGACAGGGGGCTCGGAAACACCATATATTTT. J is TRBJ1-3 and V is TRBV4-3, with 8 nucleotides matching TRBD1. Germline CDR1 is LGHNA and CDR2 is YSLEER. The CDR3 contains 15 residues. Trimming cost V 0 bases and J 4 bases; bases outside gene matches: 2.